Presented here are 23 T cell receptor beta chains from one specimen sequenced in a study of T cells in localized non-small cell lung cancer. Some clones are missing from TCRdb's copy, which holds only in-frame ones; the method was immunoSEQ multiplex PCR. The sample lists tens of thousands of clones, about 81% seen once, with about 4% in the top ten. The sample here was peripheral blood, taken before any cancer treatment. All receptors derive from a woman aged 40-70 years with stage I lung adenocarcinoma.

This clone was detected only a few times. The gene calls are TRBV7-9 and TRBJ1-3; no reliable D call. The V gene's germline CDR1 is SEHNR and CDR2 FQNEAQ (reference sequence). The V and J ends lost 5 bases and 0 bases respectively, with 8 bases between them. This CDR3 region has 14 residues. The CDR3 DNA reads TGTGCCAGCAGCCCCGACATCTCTGGAAACACCATATATTTT. It specifies CASSPDISGNTIYF.

The rearrangement links TRBV5-5 to TRBJ2-2; 7 bases line up with TRBD1. This CDR3 has 13 amino acids. The V gene's germline CDR1 is SGHKS and CDR2 YYEKEE (reference sequence). Trimming removed 4 bases from V and 4 bases from J; junction bases left unmatched: 1. CDR3 amino acids: CASSDRATGELFF. In DNA form, the CDR3 reads TGTGCCAGCAGCGACAGGGCCACCGGGGAGCTGTTTTTT.

DNA of the CDR3: TGTGCCAGCAGCCGCAGGGGACGCAATGAGCAGTTCTTC. Translated, it gives CASSRRGRNEQFF. The chain uses TRBV7-2 and TRBJ2-1; perhaps TRBD1 as D (6 bases). V shed 5 bases and J shed 6 bases, with 11 bases lying between them. The CDR3 is 13 residues long. Germline V gene data show CDR1 as SGHTA and CDR2 as FQGNSA.

DNA for the CDR3: TGTGCCAGCAGCTTACCAGTATACAATGAGCAGTTCTTC. As protein: CASSLPVYNEQFF. This chain uses TRBV11-3 with TRBJ2-1; D unclear. The CDR3 consists of 13 residues. Germline CDR1 and CDR2: SGHNT and YENEEA. Deletions cut 2 bases from V and 4 bases from J, with 6 bases between.

The V call is TRBV7-2, the J call TRBJ1-2; no clear D gene. The ends were cut back, 5 bases at V and 5 bases at J, with 24 bases in the middle. Germline V gives CDR1 SGHTA, CDR2 FQGNSA. The CDR3 extends over 17 amino acids. This chain's CDR3 is CASSAVGTAGAIYGYTF. As DNA, the CDR3 is TGTGCCAGCAGCGCCGTCGGAACTGCCGGAGCGATTTATGGCTACACCTTC.

This clone was seen a handful of times. The chain combines TRBV19 with TRBJ1-4; no firm D call. CDR1 is LNHDA and CDR2 is SQIVND in the germline V gene (reference sequence). This CDR3 region has 18 residues. The V gene lost 5 bases and the J gene lost 4 bases, with 23 bases spanning the gap. The CDR3 DNA sequence: TGTGCCAGTAGTCACCTCCCGATCGAGACTGATCATAATGAAAAACTGTTTTTT. Translating gives CASSHLPIETDHNEKLFF.

V gene TRBV27 combines with J gene TRBJ2-6; TRBD1 is a possible D gene (6 bases). The V and J ends lost 5 bases and 0 bases respectively, with 14 bases between them. Per the germline V gene, CDR1 is MNHEY and CDR2 is SMNVEV (reference sequence). The CDR3 runs to 17 residues. CDR3 DNA: TGTGCCAGCAGTCGAACGGGACAAAGCTCTGGGGCCAACGTCCTGACTTTC. Its protein product is CASSRTGQSSGANVLTF.

The rearrangement uses TRBV2 and TRBJ2-1; TRBD2 matches at 14 bases. The J segment lost 8 bases and the V segment lost 6 bases, leaving 6 bases of the junction unmatched. Germline CDR1 reads SNHLY; CDR2 reads FYNNEI. This CDR3 spans 15 amino acids. CDR3 region: CASRTSGGAIDEQFF. For the CDR3, the DNA is TGTGCCAGCAGGACTAGCGGGGGGGCTATTGATGAGCAGTTCTTC.

V usage is TRBV9 and J usage is TRBJ2-1; D not resolved. Germline V gene data show CDR1 as SGDLS and CDR2 as YYNGEE. There are 16 residues in the CDR3. V lost 3 bases and J lost 1, with 14 bases in between. CDR3 nucleotides: TGTGCCAGCAGCGGCCCCTCGGGCGGATCCTACAATGAGCAGTTCTTC. This sequence encodes CASSGPSGGSYNEQFF.

The chain links TRBV7-2 to TRBJ1-2; D call uncertain. Trimming stripped 5 bases from V and 4 bases from J, with 11 bases between. This CDR3 region has 13 residues. CDR1 SGHTA and CDR2 FQGNSA come from the germline V gene. The CDR3 protein is CASSRPEIYGYTF. As DNA, the CDR3 is TGTGCCAGCAGCCGCCCGGAAATCTATGGCTACACCTTC.

The V and J genes are TRBV6-1 and TRBJ1-1; TRBD1 is a possible D gene (6 bases). V lost 2 bases and J 7 bases, leaving 14 bases between the germline ends. The CDR3 length is 14 residues. The germline gives CDR1 MNHNS, CDR2 SASEGT. CDR3: CASSENRGSSEAFF. CDR3 sequence (DNA): TGTGCCAGCAGTGAAAATAGGGGGTCGAGTGAAGCTTTCTTT.

The V and J genes are TRBV4-2 and TRBJ2-2, with D possibly matching TRBD2 (5 bases). This CDR3 spans 15 amino acids. Trimming stripped 3 bases from V and 1 base from J, with 9 bases between. CDR1 is LGHNA, CDR2 YNFKEQ, per germline. The CDR3 DNA reads as TGTGCCAGCAGCCAGGCCGGACTGAACACCGGGGAGCTGTTTTTT. Protein product: CASSQAGLNTGELFF.

This clone was observed a few times. This rearrangement joins TRBV6-1 to TRBJ1-2, with D uncertain. CDR3 length equals 13 residues. Trimming left V 0 bases short and J 11 bases short, with 13 bases between. Looked up from germline, CDR1 is MNHNS and CDR2 is SASEGT. The CDR3 DNA reads TGTGCCAGCAGTGAAGCGGAGGTTATGGCTTACACCTTC. It encodes CASSEAEVMAYTF.

This chain joins TRBV2 and TRBJ1-1; D perhaps matches TRBD1 (6 bases). Trimming pared 6 bases from V and 1 base from J, leaving 9 bases between. Germline values: CDR1 SNHLY, CDR2 FYNNEI. CDR3 length equals 13 residues. The CDR3 loop is CASRGQGNTEAFF. DNA of the CDR3: TGTGCCAGCAGGGGACAAGGGAACACTGAAGCTTTCTTT.

The V gene is TRBV6-1, the J gene TRBJ2-5, with D uncertain. V gave up 4 bases and J gave up 7 bases, with 4 bases separating them. Germline CDR1 is MNHNS and CDR2 is SASEGT. The CDR3 extends over 10 amino acids. The chain's CDR3 is CASSVLTQYF. The CDR3 nucleotides read TGTGCCAGCAGTGTCCTGACCCAGTACTTC.

This clone was observed a few times. CDR3 in DNA: TGCGCCAGCAGCCAAGGAGGCCTAGGGGCATCCTACGAGCAGTACTTC. Its translation: CASSQGGLGASYEQYF. This chain uses TRBV4-1 with TRBJ2-7; a weak D match, TRBD1 (5 bases). This CDR3 region has 16 residues. Germline V CDR1 and CDR2: MGHRA, YSYEKL. Deletions cut 1 base from V and 1 base from J, with 14 bases between.

This clone came up a few times. The rearrangement joins TRBV11-3 to TRBJ1-1; no clear D. V was trimmed by 1 base and J by 8 bases, leaving 14 bases between them. The length of the CDR3 is 14 residues. Germline V gene lookup returns CDR1 SGHNT and CDR2 YENEEA. The CDR3 DNA is TGTGCCAGCAGCTTAGTGGCCCGCCCAGTCGAAGCTTTCTTT. Its protein product is CASSLVARPVEAFF.

The table lists this clone with a few counts. V is TRBV5-1 and J is TRBJ2-6; TRBD1 aligns across 7 bases. Trimming removed 6 bases from V and 0 bases from J; junction bases left unmatched: 3. This CDR3 has 15 residues. The germline V gene has CDR1 SGHRS and CDR2 YFSETQ. As DNA, the CDR3 is TGCGCCAGCACACAGGGGCTCTCTGGGGCCAACGTCCTGACTTTC. This gives the protein CASTQGLSGANVLTF.

This chain links TRBV29-1 with TRBJ2-2, with unresolved D. Between the trimmed V and J ends, which lost 3 bases and 5 bases, there was a span of 10 bases. The CDR3 spans 13 residues. The germline V gene encodes CDR1 SQVTM and CDR2 ANQGSEA. The CDR3, as DNA: TGCAGCGTTGATAACAGCCGGACCGGGGAGCTGTTTTTT. Its translation is CSVDNSRTGELFF.

This clone was detected once. The gene calls are TRBV5-6 and TRBJ2-1, with D perhaps TRBD1 (6 bases). V lost 1 base, J lost 13 bases, and 12 bases lay in between. The CDR3 length is 12 residues. Per germline, CDR1 SGHDT and CDR2 YYEEEE. In nucleotides, the CDR3 is TGTGCCAGCAGCTTGTCAGGACAGCCACAGTTCTTC. Its translation is CASSLSGQPQFF.

The gene calls are TRBV18 and TRBJ1-1; the D is unclear. This CDR3 has 15 amino acids. CDR1 KGHSH and CDR2 LQKENI come from the germline V gene. The V end lost 3 bases, the J end lost 5 bases, and 16 bases lay between the germline ends. CDR3 sequence reads: CASSPPGLGRTEAFF. The CDR3 nucleotides are TGTGCCAGCTCACCGCCGGGCCTGGGAAGGACTGAAGCTTTCTTT.

The chain combines TRBV12-5 with TRBJ2-1; 14 positions match TRBD2. The CDR3 runs 19 residues. The trim removed 0 bases at V and 5 bases at J, leaving 9 bases unmatched. Germline CDR1 LGHNT, CDR2 FRNRAP. For the CDR3, the DNA is TGTGCTAGTGGTTTGGTACTGGGACTAGCGGGGGCCCGGAACAATGAGCAGTTCTTC. It translates to CASGLVLGLAGARNNEQFF.

This rearrangement joins TRBV5-6 to TRBJ1-2; D call uncertain. This CDR3 has 12 amino acids. The V end was cut by 4 bases, the J end by 7 bases, with 11 bases between. The germline V gene encodes CDR1 SGHDT and CDR2 YYEEEE. The CDR3 DNA reads TGTGCCAGCAGCCCTTCTTGGGGTGGCTACACCTTC. Protein product: CASSPSWGGYTF.